The T cell receptor (beta chain) under discussion was sequenced for a study of cytomegalovirus exposure and HLA in healthy donors. As for the study in general: Prior work identified roughly 120 million unique TCR beta sequences in some 180 million T cells. Notes on the study in general: The authors confirmed in vitro that three CMV-associated chains were specific for CMV antigens.

This clone has just a few counts. Its antigen is unknown. Use of 60 Vbeta and 13 Jbeta primers characterized the PCR. Clones were sequenced by immunoSEQ multiplex PCR, and TCRdb holds only the in-frame ones, with some missing. The top ten hold about 2% of the sample, which has some 110,000 clones, roughly 80% seen once. Germline V gene lookup returns CDR1 SGHRS and CDR2 YFSETQ. This CDR3 has 15 amino acids. The V end was cut by 0 bases, the J end by 3 bases, with 10 bases between. J is TRBJ1-5 and V is TRBV5-1; D is possibly TRBD1 (5 bases). The sequenced sample consisted of PBMCs. This receptor was taken from a man under 40 in good health and CMV-seronegative. The CDR3 here is CASSLEGVSNQPQHF. Written as DNA, the CDR3 is TGCGCCAGCAGCTTGGAAGGGGTATCCAATCAGCCCCAGCATTTT. The full variable domain, with the rest looked up from reference TRBV5-1 and TRBJ1-5, is KAGVTQTPRYLIKTRGQQVTLSCSPISGHRSVSWYQQTPGQGLQFLFEYFSETQRNKGNFPGRFSGRQFSNSRSEMNVSTLELGDSALYLCASSLEGVSNQPQHFGDGTRLSIL.